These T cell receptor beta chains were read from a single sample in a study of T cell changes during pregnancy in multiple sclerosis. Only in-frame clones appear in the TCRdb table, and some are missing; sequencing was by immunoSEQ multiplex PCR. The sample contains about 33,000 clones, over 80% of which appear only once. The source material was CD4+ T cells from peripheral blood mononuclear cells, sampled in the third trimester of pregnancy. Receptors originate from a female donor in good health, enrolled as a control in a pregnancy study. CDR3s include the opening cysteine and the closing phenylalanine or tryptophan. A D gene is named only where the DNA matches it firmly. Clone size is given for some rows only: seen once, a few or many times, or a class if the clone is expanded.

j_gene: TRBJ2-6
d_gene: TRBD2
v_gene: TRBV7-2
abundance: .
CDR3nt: TGTGCCAGCAGCTGGTTTTCAGGGCGGGGGGATCACGGGGCCAACGTCCTGACTTTC
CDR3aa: CASSWFSGRGDHGANVLTF

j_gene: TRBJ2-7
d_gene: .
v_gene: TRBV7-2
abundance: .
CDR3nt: TGTGCCAGCAGCTTAGGTACAGGGAAGTACGAGCAGTACTTC
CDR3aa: CASSLGTGKYEQYF

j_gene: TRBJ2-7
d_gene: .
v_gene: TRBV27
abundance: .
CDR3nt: TGTGCCAGCAGTTCAAACTACGAGCAGTACTTC
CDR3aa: CASSSNYEQYF

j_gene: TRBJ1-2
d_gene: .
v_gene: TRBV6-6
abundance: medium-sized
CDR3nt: TGTGCCAGCAGTTACAGCCAGGGGAAAGGCTACACCTTC
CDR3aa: CASSYSQGKGYTF

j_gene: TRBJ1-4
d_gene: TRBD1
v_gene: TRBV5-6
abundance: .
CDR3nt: TGTGCCAGCATCGGACAGGGAGGAACTGCAACTAATGAAAAACTGTTTTTT
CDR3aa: CASIGQGGTATNEKLFF

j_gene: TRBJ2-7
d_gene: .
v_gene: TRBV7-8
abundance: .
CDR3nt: TGTGCCAGCAGCTTAGGAGGTGGGGGGGAGCAGTACTTC
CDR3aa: CASSLGGGGEQYF

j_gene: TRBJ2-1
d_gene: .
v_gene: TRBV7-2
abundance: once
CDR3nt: TGTGCCAGCAGCTTTCAGGTTGGCAATGAGCAGTTCTTC
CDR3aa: CASSFQVGNEQFF

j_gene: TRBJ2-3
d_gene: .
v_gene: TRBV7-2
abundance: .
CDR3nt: TGTGCCAGCAGCTTCCAGACTAGCACAGATACGCAGTATTTT
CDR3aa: CASSFQTSTDTQYF

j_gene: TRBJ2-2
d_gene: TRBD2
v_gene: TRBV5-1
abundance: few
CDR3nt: TGCGCCAGCAGCTTGGCAGGCGTTGCACTAGCGGGAGAGGCCGGGGAGCTGTTTTTT
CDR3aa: CASSLAGVALAGEAGELFF

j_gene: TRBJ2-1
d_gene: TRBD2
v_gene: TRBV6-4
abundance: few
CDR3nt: TGTGCCAGCAGTGACTCAAAGCGGGGAGACAATGAGCAGTTCTTC
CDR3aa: CASSDSKRGDNEQFF

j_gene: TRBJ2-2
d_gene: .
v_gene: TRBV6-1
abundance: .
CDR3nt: TGTGCCAGCAGTGAATTCCGGGGGATAGGATCCGGGGAGCTGTTTTTT
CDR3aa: CASSEFRGIGSGELFF

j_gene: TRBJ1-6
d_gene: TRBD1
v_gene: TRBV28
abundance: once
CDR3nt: TGTGCCGGCCAAAGACAGGGCTCCTATAATTCACCCCTCCACTTT
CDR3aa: CAGQRQGSYNSPLHF

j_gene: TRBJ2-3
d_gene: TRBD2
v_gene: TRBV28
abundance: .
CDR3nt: TGTGCCAGCAGTGCTAGCGGAGCCTACACAGATACGCAGTATTTT
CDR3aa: CASSASGAYTDTQYF

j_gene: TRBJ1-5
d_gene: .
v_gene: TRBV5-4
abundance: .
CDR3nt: TGTGCCAGCAGCTTAGGAGGCGGTAATAGCAATCAGCCCCAGCATTTT
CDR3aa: CASSLGGGNSNQPQHF

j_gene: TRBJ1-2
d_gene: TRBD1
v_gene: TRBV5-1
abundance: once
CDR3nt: TGCGCCAGCAGCTTAGACAGGGTAGGCTATGGCTACACCTTC
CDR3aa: CASSLDRVGYGYTF

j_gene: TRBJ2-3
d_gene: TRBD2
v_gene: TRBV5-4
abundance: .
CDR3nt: TGTGCCAGCAGCGCTTCTAGCGGGAGGGGCACAGATACGCAGTATTTT
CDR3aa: CASSASSGRGTDTQYF

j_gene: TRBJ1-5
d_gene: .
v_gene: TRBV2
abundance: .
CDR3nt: TGTGCCAGTCGAGGGGGAGGGGGTTTTCAGCCCCAGCATTTT
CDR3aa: CASRGGGGFQPQHF

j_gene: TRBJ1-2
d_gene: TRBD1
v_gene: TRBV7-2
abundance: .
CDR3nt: TGTGCCAGCAGCGCTAGGGGGCGGACGCCCACCTTC
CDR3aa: CASSARGRTPTF

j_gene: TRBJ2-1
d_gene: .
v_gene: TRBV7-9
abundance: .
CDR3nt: TGTGCCAGCAGCGGGAGTTGGGGCAATGAGCAGTTCTTC
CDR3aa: CASSGSWGNEQFF

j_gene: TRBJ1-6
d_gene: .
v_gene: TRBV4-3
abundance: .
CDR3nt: TGCGCCAGCAGCCAAGGACTCCGCTATAATTCACCCCTCCACTTT
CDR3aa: CASSQGLRYNSPLHF

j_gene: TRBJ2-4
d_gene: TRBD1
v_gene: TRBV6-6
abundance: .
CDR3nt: TGTGCCAGCAGGCGCACAGGGGAGGCCAAAAACATTCAGTACTTC
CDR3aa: CASRRTGEAKNIQYF

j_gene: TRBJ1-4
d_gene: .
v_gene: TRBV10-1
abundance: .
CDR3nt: TGCGCCAGCAGCGAGGGGACATATGAAAAACTGTTTTTT
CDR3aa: CASSEGTYEKLFF

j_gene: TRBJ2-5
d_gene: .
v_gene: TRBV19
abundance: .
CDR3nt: TGTGCCAGTAGTATGCAACCCCGGCTGGGGCGGGGAGAGACCCAGTACTTC
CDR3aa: CASSMQPRLGRGETQYF

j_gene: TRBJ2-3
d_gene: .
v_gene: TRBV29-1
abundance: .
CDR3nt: TGCAGCGTTCCCCATGCGGGCCTCACAGATACGCAGTATTTT
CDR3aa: CSVPHAGLTDTQYF

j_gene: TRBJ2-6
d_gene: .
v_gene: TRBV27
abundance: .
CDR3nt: TGTGCCAGCAGTTTATTAGGGGCAGGGCGGAGCTCTGGGGCCAACGTCCTGACTTTC
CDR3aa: CASSLLGAGRSSGANVLTF

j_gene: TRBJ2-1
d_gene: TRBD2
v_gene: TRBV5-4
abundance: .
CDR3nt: TGTGCCAGCAGCTTGGGTGGCGGGGGGTCTTACAATGAGCAGTTCTTC
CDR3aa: CASSLGGGGSYNEQFF

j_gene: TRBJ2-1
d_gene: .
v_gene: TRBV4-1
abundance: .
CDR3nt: TGCGCCAGCAGCCAAACAAAGCGGTACAATGAGCAGTTCTTC
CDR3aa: CASSQTKRYNEQFF

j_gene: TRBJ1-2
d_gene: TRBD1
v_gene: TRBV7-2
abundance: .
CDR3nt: TGTGCCAGCAGCAGAACAGGGGGCGAAGGAGATGGCTACACCTTC
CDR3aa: CASSRTGGEGDGYTF

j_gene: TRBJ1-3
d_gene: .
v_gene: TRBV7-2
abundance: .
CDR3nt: TGTGCCAGCAGCCGGAGATCCGGATTTTTGGGCTCTGGAAACACCATATATTTT
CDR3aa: CASSRRSGFLGSGNTIYF

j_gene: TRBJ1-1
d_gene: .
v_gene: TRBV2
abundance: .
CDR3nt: TGTGCCAGCAGTGAGTGGCAAGAAGCTTTCTTT
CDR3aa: CASSEWQEAFF

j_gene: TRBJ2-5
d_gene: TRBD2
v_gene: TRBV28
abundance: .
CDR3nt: TGTGCCAGCACCTTAGCGGGGGGGCCGAGGGGTGAGACCCAGTACTTC
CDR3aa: CASTLAGGPRGETQYF

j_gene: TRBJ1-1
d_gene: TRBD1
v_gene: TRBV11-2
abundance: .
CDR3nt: TGTGCCAGCAGCTTAGCAGGGGGGTACACTGAAGCTTTCTTT
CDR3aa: CASSLAGGYTEAFF

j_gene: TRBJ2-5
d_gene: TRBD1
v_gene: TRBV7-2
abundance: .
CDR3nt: TGTGCCAGCATCCGGGACAGGGGTGCCGAGACCCAGTACTTC
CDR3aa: CASIRDRGAETQYF

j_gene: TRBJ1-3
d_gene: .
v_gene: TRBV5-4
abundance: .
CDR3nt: TGTGCCAGCAGCTGGAACAGGGTTGCGGGCGGAAACACCATATATTTT
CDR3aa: CASSWNRVAGGNTIYF

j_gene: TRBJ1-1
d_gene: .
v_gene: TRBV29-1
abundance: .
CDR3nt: TGCAGCGTTGAGTTTGGCGGGCGGACGAACACTGAAGCTTTCTTT
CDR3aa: CSVEFGGRTNTEAFF

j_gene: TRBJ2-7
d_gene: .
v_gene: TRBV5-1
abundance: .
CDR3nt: TGCGCCAGCACTCCCCAACCGGTCCTGAGCTCCTACGAGCAGTACTTC
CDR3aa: CASTPQPVLSSYEQYF

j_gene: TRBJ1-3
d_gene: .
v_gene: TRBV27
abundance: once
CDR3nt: TGTGCCAGCAGTTTAACGGGAGGAAGGAGCATCCGTGGAAACACCATATATTTT
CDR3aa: CASSLTGGRSIRGNTIYF

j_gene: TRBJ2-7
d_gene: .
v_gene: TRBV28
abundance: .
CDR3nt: TGTGCCAGCAGTGAGGGCGGGGTAACCTACGAGCAGTACTTC
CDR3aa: CASSEGGVTYEQYF

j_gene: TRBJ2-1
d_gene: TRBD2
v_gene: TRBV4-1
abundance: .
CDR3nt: TGCGCCAGCAGCCAAGTCGGGAGGGCCAATGAGCAGTTCTTC
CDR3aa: CASSQVGRANEQFF

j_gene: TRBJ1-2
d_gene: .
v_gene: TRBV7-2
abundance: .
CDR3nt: TGTGCCAGCAGCTTAACAGGGACCTATGGCTACACCTTC
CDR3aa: CASSLTGTYGYTF

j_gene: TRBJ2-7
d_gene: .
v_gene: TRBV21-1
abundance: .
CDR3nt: TGTGCCAGCAGCAAAGTACTGGGGGCTGAAGAGCAGTACTTC
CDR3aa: CASSKVLGAEEQYF

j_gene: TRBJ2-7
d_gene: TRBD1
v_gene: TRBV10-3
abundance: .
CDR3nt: TGTGCCATCAGGGGTCAGACGGGACAGACCTACGAGCAGTACTTC
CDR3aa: CAIRGQTGQTYEQYF

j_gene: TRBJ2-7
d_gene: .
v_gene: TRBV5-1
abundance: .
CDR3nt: TGCGCCAGCAGCAGGGACATTTACTACGAGCAGTACTTC
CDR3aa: CASSRDIYYEQYF

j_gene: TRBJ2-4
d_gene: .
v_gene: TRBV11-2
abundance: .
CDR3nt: TGTGCCAGCAGCTTCCGACAAGCCAAAAACATTCAGTACTTC
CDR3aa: CASSFRQAKNIQYF

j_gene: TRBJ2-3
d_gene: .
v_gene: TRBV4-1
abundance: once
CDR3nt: TGCGCCAGCAGCCAAGACCGGACAGAGAGCACAGATACGCAGTATTTT
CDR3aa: CASSQDRTESTDTQYF

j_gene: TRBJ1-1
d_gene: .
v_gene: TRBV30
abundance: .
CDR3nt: TGTGCCTGGATTAAACAGGGCTTGAGCACTGAAGCTTTCTTT
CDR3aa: CAWIKQGLSTEAFF

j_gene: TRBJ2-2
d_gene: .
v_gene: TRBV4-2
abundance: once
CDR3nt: TGTGCCAGCAGACACTCAGGGAACACCGGGGAGCTGTTTTTT
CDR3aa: CASRHSGNTGELFF

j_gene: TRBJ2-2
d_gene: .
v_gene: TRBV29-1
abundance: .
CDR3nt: TGCAGCGTGTTGGACTCCAGCGCGAACACCGGGGAGCTGTTTTTT
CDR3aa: CSVLDSSANTGELFF

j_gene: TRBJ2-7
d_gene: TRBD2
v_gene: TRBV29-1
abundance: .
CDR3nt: TGCAGCGTTGTCCCTACTAGCGGGGTAGAGCAGTACTTC
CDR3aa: CSVVPTSGVEQYF

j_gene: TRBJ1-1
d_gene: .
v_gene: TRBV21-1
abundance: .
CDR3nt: TGTGCCAGCAGCAAAGTAAGGGAGGTGAACACTGAAGCTTTCTTT
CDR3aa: CASSKVREVNTEAFF

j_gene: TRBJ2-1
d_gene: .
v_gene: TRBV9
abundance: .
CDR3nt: TGTGCCAGCAGCGTAGAGGTGGGGCGGTCGTCCAATGAGCAGTTCTTC
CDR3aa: CASSVEVGRSSNEQFF

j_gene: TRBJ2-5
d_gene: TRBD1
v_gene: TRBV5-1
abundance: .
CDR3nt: TGCGCCAGCAGACTTGGACAGGGGGCGAATGGAGAGACCCAGTACTTC
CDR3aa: CASRLGQGANGETQYF

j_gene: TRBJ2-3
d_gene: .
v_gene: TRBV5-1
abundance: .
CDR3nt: TGCGCCAGCAGCTTGGAAGGCGGTACTAGCACAGATACGCAGTATTTT
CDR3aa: CASSLEGGTSTDTQYF

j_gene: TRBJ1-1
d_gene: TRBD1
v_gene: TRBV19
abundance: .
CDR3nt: TGTGCCAGTAGTATGGCAGGGGGCGTCACTGAAGCTTTCTTT
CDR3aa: CASSMAGGVTEAFF

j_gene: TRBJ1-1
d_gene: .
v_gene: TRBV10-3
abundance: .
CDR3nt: TGTGCCATGGCCGGGACATCGAACACTGAAGCTTTCTTT
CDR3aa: CAMAGTSNTEAFF

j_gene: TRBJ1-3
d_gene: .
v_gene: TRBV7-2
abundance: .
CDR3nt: TGTGCCAGCAGCTCAGGGATCACTGGAAACACCATATATTTT
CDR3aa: CASSSGITGNTIYF

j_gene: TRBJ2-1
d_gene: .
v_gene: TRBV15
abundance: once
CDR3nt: TGTGCCACCAGCAGAGATAGTAGTCTCTCCTACAATGAGCAGTTCTTC
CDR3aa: CATSRDSSLSYNEQFF

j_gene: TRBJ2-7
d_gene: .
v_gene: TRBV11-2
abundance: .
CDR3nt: TGTGCCGGCTCCTCGCGGGTGAGCGACGAGCAGTACTTC
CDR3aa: CAGSSRVSDEQYF